Each of the 22 T cell receptor beta chains below was sequenced from the same sample in a study of blood T cells in healthy people across ages. A second PCR of roughly 6 to 12 cycles used a sample-barcoded 5' primer and a J-beta primer mix. TCRdb re-called the 5' RACE reads through MiXCR, storing one row per CDR3 protein. This sample has hundreds of thousands of distinct CDR3 sequences, with approximately 43% found just once. Sequenced sample: blood. Source of these receptors: a woman in her fifties or sixties in good health.

This clonotype was observed a handful of times. The chain has TRBV27 and TRBJ2-3; 10 bases line up with TRBD2. The CDR3 is 17 amino acids. In germline, CDR1 is MNHEY, CDR2 SMNVEV (reference sequence). V dropped 3 bases and J dropped 5; count of bases not matched to a gene: 11. CDR3 in DNA: TGTGCCAGCAGTTTGGAGGGACTAGCGCTGGGGATAGATACGCAGTATTTT. This encodes CASSLEGLALGIDTQYF.

At least ten counts were recorded for this clonotype. The V and J genes are TRBV4-1 and TRBJ2-5, with D unclear. Trimming shortened V by 0 bases and J by 7 bases, and 15 bases separated the two germline ends. CDR1 MGHRA and CDR2 YSYEKL come from the germline V gene. This CDR3 contains 15 residues. In nucleotides, the CDR3 is TGCGCCAGCAGCCAAGATTCAGGATTCTCGCGGACCCAGTACTTC. This gives the protein CASSQDSGFSRTQYF.

The V and J genes are TRBV12-5 and TRBJ2-5; maybe TRBD2 (6 bases). V was trimmed by 1 base and J by 5 bases, leaving 17 bases between them. This CDR3 is built from 16 residues. From germline, CDR1 is LGHNT and CDR2 FRNRAP. CDR3 sequence reads: CASGLASGFVRETQYF. CDR3 in DNA: TGTGCTAGTGGTTTGGCGAGCGGGTTTGTTCGGGAGACCCAGTACTTC.

This clonotype has more than one count but fewer than ten. This sequence joins TRBV2 and TRBJ2-1; 10 bases fit TRBD2. The germline gives CDR1 SNHLY, CDR2 FYNNEI. CDR3 size: 15 residues. The V gene end was trimmed by 7 bases and the J gene end by 7 bases; junction bases not matched to a gene: 10. The CDR3 region is CASNLQRGGGNEQFF. The CDR3, as DNA: TGTGCCAGCAACCTCCAGCGGGGGGGCGGAAATGAGCAGTTCTTC.

The chain is built from TRBV6-5 and TRBJ2-7; TRBD2 is a possible D gene (6 bases). Germline V gene sequence: CDR1 MNHEY, CDR2 SVGAGI. The CDR3 length is 14 residues. The germline V and J ends were trimmed by 4 bases and 1 base, with 11 bases remaining between them. CDR3 in DNA: TGTGCCAGCAGTTTCGCAGGACTATCCTACGAGCAGTACTTC. It yields the protein CASSFAGLSYEQYF.

V usage is TRBV5-1 and J usage is TRBJ2-5; TRBD2 is a possible D gene (6 bases). Germline loops: CDR1 SGHRS, CDR2 YFSETQ. V lost 7 bases to trimming and J lost 11 bases, with 18 bases between them. The CDR3 totals 12 residues. The CDR3: CASGLLDYEQYF. DNA for the CDR3: TGCGCCAGCGGGTTACTGGACTATGAGCAGTACTTC.

V and J are TRBV4-2 and TRBJ2-1; unclear D gene. The germline CDR1 and CDR2 sequences are LGHNA and YNFKEQ. Trimming removed 6 bases from V and 12 bases from J, with 30 bases in between. CDR3 length: 17 amino acids. The CDR3 is CASRLIPPTLNNGGQFF. CDR3 DNA: TGTGCCAGCAGGCTTATCCCTCCAACCTTAAATAACGGTGGGCAGTTCTTC.

CDR3 bases: TGTGCCAGCAGTTTAAGGCGGGGGTACAATGAGCAGTTCTTC. It specifies CASSLRRGYNEQFF. The V call is TRBV12-3 or TRBV12-4, the J call TRBJ2-1; 7 nucleotides agree with TRBD2. The V segment lost 2 bases and the J segment 4 bases; nucleotides outside the gene matches: 2. The CDR3 is made up of 14 amino acids.

The rearrangement links TRBV20-1 to TRBJ2-5; 7 nucleotides line up with TRBD2. Germline V gene lookup returns CDR1 DFQATT and CDR2 SNEGSKA (reference sequence). Trimming cost V 3 bases and J 11 bases; bases outside gene matches: 6. The CDR3 is 11 amino acids. CDR3 nucleotide sequence: TGCAGTGCTAGTTATGGGGGGGAGCAGTACTTC. Amino acid sequence: CSASYGGEQYF.

The genes are TRBV7-2 and TRBJ1-4; D is undetermined. With 7 bases removed from V and 4 bases from J, the gap between germline ends came to 10 bases. The CDR3 runs to 13 residues. Germline CDR1 reads SGHTA; CDR2 reads FQGNSA. CDR3: CASKRSLNEKLFF. CDR3 coding DNA: TGTGCCAGCAAGCGGAGCCTTAATGAAAAACTGTTTTTT.

This clonotype was counted a few times. V is TRBV6-5 and J is TRBJ2-5, with 7 nucleotides matching TRBD1. Per the germline V gene, CDR1 is MNHEY and CDR2 is SVGAGI. J gave up 1 base and V 8 bases, and 1 base lay outside the gene matches. CDR3 length equals 12 residues. The DNA for the CDR3 is TGTGCCAGCGGGACAGCCCAAGAGACCCAGTACTTC. This codes for CASGTAQETQYF.

This clonotype was found a few times. This chain joins TRBV12-3 or TRBV12-4 and TRBJ2-1, with a weak D call TRBD2 (5 bases). Trimming cost V 4 bases and J 2 bases, with 12 bases left between them. CDR3 length equals 15 residues. Written as DNA, the CDR3 is TGTGCCAGCAGTTCGGACTCCTATCCCTACAATGAGCAGTTCTTC. It is translated as CASSSDSYPYNEQFF.

This clonotype was detected many times. The chain couples TRBV6-2 or TRBV6-3 to TRBJ2-3; 7 nucleotides line up with TRBD1. V was clipped by 6 bases and J by 2 bases; unmatched bases: 2. The germline V gene has CDR1 MNHEY and CDR2 SVGEGT. CDR3 length equals 13 residues. CDR3 coding DNA: TGTGCCAGCAGAGGGACAGCCACAGATACGCAGTATTTT. It specifies CASRGTATDTQYF.

This clonotype came up once. The chain has TRBV6-5 and TRBJ1-1; possibly TRBD1 for D (6 bases). Trimming shortened V by 7 bases and J by 1 base, and 10 bases separated the two germline ends. The CDR3 has 13 residues. Germline CDR1 and CDR2: MNHEY and SVGAGI. The CDR3 region is CASKGGKNTEAFF. The CDR3 region has the DNA TGTGCCAGCAAGGGGGGGAAGAACACTGAAGCTTTCTTT.

J is TRBJ2-3 and V is TRBV11-2; TRBD2 might be the D (7 bases). V was cut by 3 bases and J by 4 bases, with 17 bases left in between. Germline-derived CDR1 and CDR2 are SGHAT and FQNNGV. The CDR3 has 16 amino acids. In DNA form, the CDR3 reads TGTGCCAGCAGCTTCACGGGGGGCCCGGAGCCAGATACGCAGTATTTT. Protein: CASSFTGGPEPDTQYF.

This clonotype came up once. V is TRBV14 and J is TRBJ1-2, with no clear D. The germline V and J ends were trimmed by 1 base and 6 bases, with 9 bases remaining between them. The germline CDR1 and CDR2 sequences are SGHDN and FVKESK. The CDR3 sequence is 13 residues long. The CDR3 DNA reads TGTGCCAGCAGCCAAGGGGCTTATGATGGCTACACCTTC. As protein: CASSQGAYDGYTF. Together with reference TRBV14 and TRBJ1-2, the CDR3 gives the full variable domain: EAGVTQFPSHSVIEKGQTVTLRCDPISGHDNLYWYRRVMGKEIKFLLHFVKESKQDESGMPNNRFLAERTGGTYSTLKVQPAELEDSGVYFCASSQGAYDGYTFGSGTRLTVV.

About this clonotype: At one boundary the junction diverges from the germline segment, which might be a read error. The V and J genes are TRBV7-9 and TRBJ1-1; D gene unclear. Germline V gene lookup returns CDR1 SEHNR and CDR2 FQNEAQ (reference sequence). This CDR3 is built from 14 residues. In nucleotides, the CDR3 is TGTGCCAGCAGCTCACTAGCTGTGAACAGTGAAGCTTTCTTT. Translation: CASSSLAVNSEAFF.

The rearrangement joins TRBV6-5 to TRBJ2-4; either TRBD1 or TRBD2 may fit D (5 bases each). The DNA end is a closer match to TRBJ2-5, so the J assignment may be wrong. Per the germline V gene, CDR1 is MNHEY and CDR2 is SVGAGI. The CDR3 consists of 14 residues. CDR3 residues: CASSCNYGGETQYF. The DNA for the CDR3 is TGTGCCAGCAGTTGCAATTATGGGGGAGAGACCCAGTACTTC.

This clonotype has a count of ten or more. The rearrangement uses TRBV7-2 and TRBJ2-7, with D hard to call. The V gene's germline CDR1 is SGHTA and CDR2 FQGNSA. The CDR3 is 14 residues long. Trimming took 6 bases from V and 5 from J, leaving 17 bases between them. The CDR3 region has the DNA TGTGCCAGCAGACCGTCCCTGCTCTGGGACGAGCAGTACTTC. Translation: CASRPSLLWDEQYF.

A few counts support this clonotype. The V call is TRBV7-9, the J call TRBJ2-1, with 7 nucleotides matching TRBD1. Per the germline V gene, CDR1 is SEHNR and CDR2 is FQNEAQ (reference sequence). V shed 1 base, J shed 5 bases, and the junction held 5 bases outside the gene matches. The CDR3 is 15 amino acids. CDR3 bases: TGTGCCAGCAGCTTAGGGCAGGGGGTCCACAATGAGCAGTTCTTC. This codes for CASSLGQGVHNEQFF.

Here the CDR3 DNA reads TGTGCCAGCAGTTTTCCTCTCTACAATGAGCAGTTCTTC. Translated, it gives CASSFPLYNEQFF. The chain is built from TRBV28 and TRBJ2-1; D gene unclear. Germline-derived CDR1 and CDR2 are MDHEN and SYDVKM. Trimming left V 3 bases short and J 3 bases short, with 6 bases between. The CDR3 sequence is 13 residues long.

To note about this clonotype: A much larger clone differs by one base, so this may be a read error. The rearrangement uses TRBV6-6 and TRBJ2-5; D might be TRBD1 (6 bases). The last part of the DNA fits TRBJ2-1 better; the J call may be wrong. Per the germline V gene, CDR1 is MNHNY and CDR2 is SVGAGI (reference sequence). The CDR3 runs 13 residues. The DNA of the CDR3 is TGTGCCAGCAGGAGGGACAACCAAGAGACCCAGTTCTTC. Translating gives CASRRDNQETQFF.